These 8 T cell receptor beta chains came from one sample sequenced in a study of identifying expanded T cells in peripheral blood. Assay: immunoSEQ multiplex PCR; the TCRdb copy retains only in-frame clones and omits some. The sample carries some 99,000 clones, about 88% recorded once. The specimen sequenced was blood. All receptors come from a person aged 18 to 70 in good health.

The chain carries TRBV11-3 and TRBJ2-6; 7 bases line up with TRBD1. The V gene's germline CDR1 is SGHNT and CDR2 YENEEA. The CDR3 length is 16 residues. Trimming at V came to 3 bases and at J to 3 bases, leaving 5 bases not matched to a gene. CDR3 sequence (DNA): TGTGCCAGCAGCTTGACAGGGCAAAGTGGGGCCAACGTCCTGACTTTC. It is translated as CASSLTGQSGANVLTF.

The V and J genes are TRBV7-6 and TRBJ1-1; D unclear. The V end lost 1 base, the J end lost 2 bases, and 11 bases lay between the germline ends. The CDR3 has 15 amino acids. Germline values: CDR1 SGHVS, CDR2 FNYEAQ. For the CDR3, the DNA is TGTGCCAGCAGCTTAGTTATTAGAGATAACACTGAAGCTTTCTTT. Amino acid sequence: CASSLVIRDNTEAFF.

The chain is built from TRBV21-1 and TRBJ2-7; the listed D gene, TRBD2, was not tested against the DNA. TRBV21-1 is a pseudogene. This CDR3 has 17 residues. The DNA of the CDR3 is TGTGCCAGCAGCAAAGGGGGGGGGTTTACCCCAAGTGGCGAGCAGTACTTC. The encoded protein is CASSKGGGFTPSGEQYF.

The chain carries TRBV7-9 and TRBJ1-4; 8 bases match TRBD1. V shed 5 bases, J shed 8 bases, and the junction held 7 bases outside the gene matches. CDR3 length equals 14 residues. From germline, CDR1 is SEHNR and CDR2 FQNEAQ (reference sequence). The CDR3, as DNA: TGTGCCAGCAGCCATACGGACAGGGAAGAAAAACTGTTTTTT. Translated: CASSHTDREEKLFF.

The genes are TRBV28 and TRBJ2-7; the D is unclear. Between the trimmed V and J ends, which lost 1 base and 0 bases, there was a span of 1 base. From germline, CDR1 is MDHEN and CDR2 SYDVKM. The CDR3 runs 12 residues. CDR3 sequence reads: CASSLFSYEQYF. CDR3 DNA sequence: TGTGCCAGCAGTTTATTCTCCTACGAGCAGTACTTC.

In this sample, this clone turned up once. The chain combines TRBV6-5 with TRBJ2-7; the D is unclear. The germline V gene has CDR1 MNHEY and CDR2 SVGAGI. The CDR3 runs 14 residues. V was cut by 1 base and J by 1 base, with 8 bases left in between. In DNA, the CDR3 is TGTGCCAGCAGTTACTTCGGTCGATCCTACGAGCAGTACTTC. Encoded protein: CASSYFGRSYEQYF.

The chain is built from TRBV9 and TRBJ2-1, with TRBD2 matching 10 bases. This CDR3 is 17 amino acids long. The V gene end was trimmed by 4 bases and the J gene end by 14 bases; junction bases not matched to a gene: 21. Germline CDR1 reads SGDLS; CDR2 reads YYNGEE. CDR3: CASSRRLASGSEELEFF. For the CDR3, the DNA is TGTGCCAGCAGCCGTAGGCTGGCTAGCGGGAGCGAGGAGTTAGAGTTCTTC.

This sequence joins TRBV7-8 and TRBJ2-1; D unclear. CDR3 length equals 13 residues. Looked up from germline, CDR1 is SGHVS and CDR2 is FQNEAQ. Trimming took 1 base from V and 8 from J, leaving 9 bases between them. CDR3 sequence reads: CASSLGVSDEQFF. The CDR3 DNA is TGTGCCAGCAGCTTAGGAGTCTCAGATGAGCAGTTCTTC.